This TCR beta chain originates from a study of T cell changes during pregnancy in multiple sclerosis. The repertoire was sequenced with immunoSEQ multiplex PCR; TCRdb's copy has only in-frame clones and lacks some. The sample has some 60,000 clones; about nine tenths are singletons. The sequence was collected from a female donor in good health, enrolled as a control in a pregnancy study. Specimen: peripheral blood, collected in the first trimester of pregnancy.

In DNA, the CDR3 is TGTGCCAGCAGTTTACGGGCCTACGAGCAGTACTTC. It is translated as CASSLRAYEQYF. The J gene is TRBJ2-7, the V gene TRBV28, with D unclear. V was shortened by 2 bases and J by 2 bases, with 4 bases between the two germline ends. Germline-derived CDR1 and CDR2 are MDHEN and SYDVKM. CDR3 length equals 12 residues.